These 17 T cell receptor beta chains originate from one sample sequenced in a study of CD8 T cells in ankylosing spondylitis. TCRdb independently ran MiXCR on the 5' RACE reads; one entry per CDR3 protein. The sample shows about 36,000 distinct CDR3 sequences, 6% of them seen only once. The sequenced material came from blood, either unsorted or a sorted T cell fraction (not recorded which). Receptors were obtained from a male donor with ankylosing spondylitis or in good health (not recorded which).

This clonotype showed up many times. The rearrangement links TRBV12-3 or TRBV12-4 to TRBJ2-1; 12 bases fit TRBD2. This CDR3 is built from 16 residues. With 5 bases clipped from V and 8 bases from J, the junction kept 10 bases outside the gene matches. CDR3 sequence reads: CASSDLTSGGSDEQFF. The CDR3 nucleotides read TGTGCCAGCAGTGACCTGACTAGCGGGGGCTCAGATGAGCAGTTCTTC.

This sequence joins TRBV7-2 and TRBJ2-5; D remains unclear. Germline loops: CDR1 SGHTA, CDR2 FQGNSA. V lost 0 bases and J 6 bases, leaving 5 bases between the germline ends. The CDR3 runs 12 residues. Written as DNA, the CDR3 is TGTGCCAGCAGCTTAGCGCGAAAGACCCAGTACTTC. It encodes CASSLARKTQYF.

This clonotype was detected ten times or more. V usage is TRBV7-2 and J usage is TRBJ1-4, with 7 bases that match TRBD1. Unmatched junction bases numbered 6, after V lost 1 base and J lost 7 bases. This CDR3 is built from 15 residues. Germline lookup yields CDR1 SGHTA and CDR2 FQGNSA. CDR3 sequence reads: CASSLVDREGEKLFF. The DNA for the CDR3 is TGTGCCAGCAGCTTAGTAGACAGGGAGGGTGAAAAACTGTTTTTT. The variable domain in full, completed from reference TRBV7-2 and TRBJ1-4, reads GAGVSQSPSNKVTEKGKDVELRCDPISGHTALYWYRQSLGQGLEFLIYFQGNSAPDKSGLPSDRFSAERTGGSVSTLTIQRTQQEDSAVYLCASSLVDREGEKLFFGSGTQLSVL.

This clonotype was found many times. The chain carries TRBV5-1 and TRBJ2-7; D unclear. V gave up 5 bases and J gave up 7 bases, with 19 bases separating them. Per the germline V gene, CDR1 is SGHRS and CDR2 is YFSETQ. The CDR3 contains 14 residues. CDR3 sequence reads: CASRRDLLILEQYF. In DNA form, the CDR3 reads TGCGCCAGCAGGAGAGACCTCCTCATTCTGGAGCAGTACTTC.

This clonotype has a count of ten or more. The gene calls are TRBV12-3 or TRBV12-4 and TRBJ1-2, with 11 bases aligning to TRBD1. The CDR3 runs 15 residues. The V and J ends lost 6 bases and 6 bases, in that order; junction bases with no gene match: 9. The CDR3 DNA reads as TGTGCCAGCAGCCGGGACAGGGGGGATTATGATGGCTACACCTTC. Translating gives CASSRDRGDYDGYTF.

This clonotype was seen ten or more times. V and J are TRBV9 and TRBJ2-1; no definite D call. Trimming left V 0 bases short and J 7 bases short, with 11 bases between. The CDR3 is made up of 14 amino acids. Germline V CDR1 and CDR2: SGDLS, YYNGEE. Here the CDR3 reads CASSVVSGLNEQFF. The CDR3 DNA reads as TGTGCCAGCAGCGTAGTCTCTGGGTTGAATGAGCAGTTCTTC.

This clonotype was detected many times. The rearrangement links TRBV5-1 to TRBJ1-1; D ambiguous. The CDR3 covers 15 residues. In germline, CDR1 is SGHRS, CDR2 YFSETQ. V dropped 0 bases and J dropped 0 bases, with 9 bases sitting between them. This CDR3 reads CASSLGAIMNTEAFF. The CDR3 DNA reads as TGCGCCAGCAGCTTGGGGGCGATCATGAACACTGAAGCTTTCTTT.

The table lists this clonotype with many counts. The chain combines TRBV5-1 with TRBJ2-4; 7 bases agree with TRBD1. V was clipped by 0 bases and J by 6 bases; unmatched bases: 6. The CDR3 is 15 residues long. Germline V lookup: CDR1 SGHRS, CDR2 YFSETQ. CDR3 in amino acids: CASSLEGASGNIQYF. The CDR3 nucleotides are TGCGCCAGCAGCTTGGAGGGGGCCTCCGGAAACATTCAGTACTTC. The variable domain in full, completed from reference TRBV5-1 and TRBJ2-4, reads KAGVTQTPRYLIKTRGQQVTLSCSPISGHRSVSWYQQTPGQGLQFLFEYFSETQRNKGNFPGRFSGRQFSNSRSEMNVSTLELGDSALYLCASSLEGASGNIQYFGAGTRLSVL.

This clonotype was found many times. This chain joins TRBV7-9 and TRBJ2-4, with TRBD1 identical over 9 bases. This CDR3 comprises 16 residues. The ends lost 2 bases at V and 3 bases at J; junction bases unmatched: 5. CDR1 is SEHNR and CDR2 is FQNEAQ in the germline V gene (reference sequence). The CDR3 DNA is TGTGCCAGCAGCTTAAACAGGGGGCATGGCAAAAACATTCAGTACTTC. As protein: CASSLNRGHGKNIQYF.

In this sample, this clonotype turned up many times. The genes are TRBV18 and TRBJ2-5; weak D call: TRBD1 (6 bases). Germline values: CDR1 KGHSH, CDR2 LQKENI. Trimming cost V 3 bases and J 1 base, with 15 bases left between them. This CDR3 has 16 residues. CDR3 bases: TGTGCCAGCTCACCGGCGGACAGTCTTCCCCAAGAGACCCAGTACTTC. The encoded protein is CASSPADSLPQETQYF.

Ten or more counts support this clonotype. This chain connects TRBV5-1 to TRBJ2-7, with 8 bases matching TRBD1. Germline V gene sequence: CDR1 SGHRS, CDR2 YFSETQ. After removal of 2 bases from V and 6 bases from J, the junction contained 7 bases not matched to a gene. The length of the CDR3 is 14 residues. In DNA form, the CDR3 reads TGCGCCAGCAGCTTTGTGACAGGGGTGCGCGAGCAGTACTTC. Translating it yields CASSFVTGVREQYF.

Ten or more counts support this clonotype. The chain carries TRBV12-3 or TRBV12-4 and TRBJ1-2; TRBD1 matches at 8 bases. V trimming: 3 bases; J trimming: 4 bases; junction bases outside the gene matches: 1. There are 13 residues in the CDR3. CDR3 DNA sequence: TGTGCCAGCAGTTTCGGGACAGGCTATGGCTACACCTTC. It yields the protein CASSFGTGYGYTF.

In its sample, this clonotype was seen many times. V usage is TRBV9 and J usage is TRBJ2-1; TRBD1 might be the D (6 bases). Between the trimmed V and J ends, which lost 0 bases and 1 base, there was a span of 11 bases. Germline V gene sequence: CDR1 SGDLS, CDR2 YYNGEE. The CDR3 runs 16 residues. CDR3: CASSVGGGRSYNEQFF. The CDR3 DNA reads TGTGCCAGCAGCGTAGGAGGGGGAAGGTCCTACAATGAGCAGTTCTTC.

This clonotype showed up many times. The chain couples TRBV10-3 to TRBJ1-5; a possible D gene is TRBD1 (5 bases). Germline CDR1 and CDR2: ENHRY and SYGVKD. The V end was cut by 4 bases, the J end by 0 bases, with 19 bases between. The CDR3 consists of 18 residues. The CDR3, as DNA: TGTGCCATCAGTGGGGTACCGGGACGGCAAAATAGCAATCAGCCCCAGCATTTT. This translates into CAISGVPGRQNSNQPQHF.

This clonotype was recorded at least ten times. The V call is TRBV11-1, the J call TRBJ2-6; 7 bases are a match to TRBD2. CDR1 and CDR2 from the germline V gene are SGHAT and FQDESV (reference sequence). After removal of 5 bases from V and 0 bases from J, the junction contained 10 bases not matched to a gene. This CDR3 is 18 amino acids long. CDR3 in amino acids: CASSRGDLPYSGANVLTF. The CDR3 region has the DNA TGTGCCAGCAGCCGGGGGGACCTTCCGTACTCTGGGGCCAACGTCCTGACTTTC.

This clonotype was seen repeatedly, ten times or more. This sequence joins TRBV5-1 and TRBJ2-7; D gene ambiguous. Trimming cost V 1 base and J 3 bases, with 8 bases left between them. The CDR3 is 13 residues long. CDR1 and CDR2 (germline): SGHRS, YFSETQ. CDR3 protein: CASSLSRVYEQYF. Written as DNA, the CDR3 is TGCGCCAGCAGCTTGAGCAGAGTCTACGAGCAGTACTTC.

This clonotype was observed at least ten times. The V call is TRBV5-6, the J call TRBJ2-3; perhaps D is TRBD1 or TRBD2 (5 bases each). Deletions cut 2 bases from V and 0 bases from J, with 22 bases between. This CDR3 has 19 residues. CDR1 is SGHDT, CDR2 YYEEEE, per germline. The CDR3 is CASSLFLERGGRSTDTQYF. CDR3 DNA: TGTGCCAGCAGCTTATTTCTCGAACGGGGCGGTCGGAGCACAGATACGCAGTATTTT.